The 16 T cell receptor beta chains in this list originate from one sample, sequenced in a study of T cell responses to AZD1222 COVID-19 vaccine. TCRdb's table, derived via immunoSEQ multiplex PCR, lists solely in-frame clones and lacks some. This table has about 160,000 clones, roughly 94% appearing once. The sequences come from peripheral blood, collected on day 0 of AZD1222 vaccination. These receptors all stem from an adult in good health.

The genes are TRBV7-8 and TRBJ1-5; possibly TRBD1 for D (5 bases). CDR1 SGHVS and CDR2 FQNEAQ come from the germline V gene. This CDR3 comprises 14 residues. V lost 4 bases and J lost 7, with 14 bases in between. The DNA of the CDR3 is TGTGCCAGCAGCTACGGGGGGAGTTACCAGCCCCAGCATTTT. It encodes CASSYGGSYQPQHF. Together with reference TRBV7-8 and TRBJ1-5, the CDR3 gives the full variable domain: GAGVSQSPRYKVAKRGQDVALRCDPISGHVSLFWYQQALGQGPEFLTYFQNEAQLDKSGLPSDRFFAERPEGSVSTLKIQRTQQEDSAVYLCASSYGGSYQPQHFGDGTRLSIL.

This clone was observed a single time. CDR3 region: CASSLAPGQGPNV. In nucleotides, the CDR3 is TGTGCCAGCAGCTTGGCTCCCGGGCAGGGGCCGAACGTC. The chain links TRBV5-5 to TRBJ2-7; the D gene is possibly TRBD1 (6 bases). Germline lookup yields CDR1 SGHKS and CDR2 YYEKEE (reference sequence). CDR3 size: 13 residues.

The J gene is TRBJ2-6, the V gene TRBV6-2 or TRBV6-3, with D unclear. V lost 4 bases and J 1 base, leaving 8 bases between the germline ends. The CDR3 spans 15 residues. From germline, CDR1 is MNHEY and CDR2 SVGEGT. Here the CDR3 reads CASSSRLSGANVLTF. The CDR3 DNA reads as TGTGCCAGCAGTTCAAGGTTATCTGGGGCCAACGTCCTGACTTTC.

V and J are TRBV6-5 and TRBJ1-6, with D possibly TRBD1 on 6 matching bases. Germline CDR1 and CDR2: MNHEY and SVGAGI. The germline V and J ends were trimmed by 0 bases and 10 bases, with 13 bases remaining between them. This CDR3 region has 15 residues. The CDR3 sequence: CASSYSTGTKSPLHF. The CDR3, as DNA: TGTGCCAGCAGTTACTCGACGGGGACAAAGTCACCCCTCCACTTT.

This clone was recorded only once. The CDR3, as DNA: TGTGCCTGGAGTGTTGGTAGAGGACAGCCCCAGCATTTT. Amino acid sequence: CAWSVGRGQPQHF. The chain has TRBV30 and TRBJ1-5, with D hard to call. V lost 0 bases to trimming and J lost 7 bases, with 10 bases between them. Germline values: CDR1 GTSNPN, CDR2 SVGIG (reference sequence). The CDR3 loop spans 13 amino acids.

This chain joins TRBV2 and TRBJ2-5, with D unresolved. Trimming shortened V by 6 bases and J by 7 bases, and 9 bases separated the two germline ends. The CDR3 contains 11 residues. In germline, CDR1 is SNHLY, CDR2 FYNNEI. As DNA, the CDR3 is TGTGCCAGCAGCGAGAAGGGGACCCAGTACTTC. Translated: CASSEKGTQYF.

This clone showed up just a few times. V usage is TRBV9 and J usage is TRBJ1-2, with D possibly matching TRBD1 (6 bases). Germline V gene lookup returns CDR1 SGDLS and CDR2 YYNGEE. Trimming pared 1 base from V and 4 bases from J, leaving 8 bases between. The CDR3 is made up of 13 amino acids. CDR3 sequence reads: CASSVQGTYGYTF. CDR3 DNA: TGTGCCAGCAGCGTACAGGGGACCTATGGCTACACCTTC.

The chain links TRBV7-8 to TRBJ1-5; D possibly corresponds to TRBD1 (6 bases). V was cut by 4 bases and J by 0 bases, with 13 bases left in between. CDR3 length: 16 residues. The germline V gene encodes CDR1 SGHVS and CDR2 FQNEAQ. DNA for the CDR3: TGTGCCAGCAGCTCCGAACAACAGGGTAGCAATCAGCCCCAGCATTTT. It encodes CASSSEQQGSNQPQHF.

The chain combines TRBV30 with TRBJ1-1; D not resolved. This CDR3 is built from 14 residues. CDR1 is GTSNPN and CDR2 is SVGIG in the germline V gene (reference sequence). Between the trimmed V and J ends, which lost 2 bases and 0 bases, there was a span of 10 bases. CDR3 sequence reads: CAWSSVSLNTEAFF. The CDR3 DNA is TGTGCCTGGAGTTCTGTCAGCCTGAACACTGAAGCTTTCTTT.

This clone has a single count. The chain couples TRBV24-1 to TRBJ2-5, with D maybe TRBD2 (6 bases). V lost 0 bases and J lost 3, with 22 bases in between. The CDR3 contains 19 residues. Germline lookup yields CDR1 KGHDR and CDR2 SFDVKD. CDR3 amino acids: CATSDLRYGGEVVKETQYF. DNA for the CDR3: TGTGCCACCAGTGATTTGAGGTACGGGGGAGAAGTGGTAAAAGAGACCCAGTACTTC.

This clone was detected only a few times. The chain links TRBV6-4 to TRBJ2-6, with 12 nucleotides matching TRBD1. This CDR3 has 16 amino acids. V trimming: 8 bases; J trimming: 2 bases; junction bases outside the gene matches: 4. Germline values: CDR1 MRHNA, CDR2 SNTAGT. CDR3 residues: CASSGTGGAGANVLTF. The CDR3 DNA reads as TGTGCCAGCTCCGGGACAGGGGGCGCTGGGGCCAACGTCCTGACTTTC.

This CDR3 is CASSMTGANQPQHF. CDR3 nucleotides: TGTGCCAGTAGTATGACAGGGGCAAATCAGCCCCAGCATTTT. The V gene is TRBV19, the J gene TRBJ1-5, with 8 nucleotides matching TRBD1. With V trimmed by 3 bases and J by 4 bases, 2 bases remained unmatched. The CDR3 contains 14 residues. Per the germline V gene, CDR1 is LNHDA and CDR2 is SQIVND (reference sequence).

The V and J genes are TRBV5-1 and TRBJ2-1; no clear D gene. Trimming left V 0 bases short and J 7 bases short, with 11 bases between. This CDR3 region has 14 residues. The germline CDR1 and CDR2 sequences are SGHRS and YFSETQ. CDR3 residues: CASSLVDPVNEQFF. CDR3 DNA sequence: TGCGCCAGCAGCTTGGTGGACCCGGTAAATGAGCAGTTCTTC.

This rearrangement joins TRBV5-6 to TRBJ1-5; 8 bases are a match to TRBD1. From germline, CDR1 is SGHDT and CDR2 YYEEEE. The length of the CDR3 is 14 residues. Unmatched junction bases numbered 5, after V lost 2 bases and J lost 7 bases. The DNA for the CDR3 is TGTGCCAGCAGCTTAGGACAGGGTAAACAGCCCCAGCATTTT. Its protein is CASSLGQGKQPQHF. Based on the CDR3 plus reference TRBV5-6 and TRBJ1-5, the full variable domain is DAGVTQSPTHLIKTRGQQVTLRCSPKSGHDTVSWYQQALGQGPQFIFQYYEEEERQRGNFPDRFSGHQFPNYSSELNVNALLLGDSALYLCASSLGQGKQPQHFGDGTRLSIL.

The J gene is TRBJ2-1, the V gene TRBV21-1; the table's D gene call, TRBD2, was not cross checked with the DNA. TRBV21-1 is listed as a pseudogene. The CDR3 is made up of 20 amino acids. DNA for the CDR3: TGTGCCAGCAGTGGGGTCTCTCAAACTAGCGGCATACGATTTAGGAATGAGCAGTTCTTC. Translation: CASSGVSQTSGIRFRNEQFF.

This clone was observed a few times. V is TRBV7-2 and J is TRBJ2-7; D gene unclear. This CDR3 comprises 13 residues. V lost 1 base and J 3 bases, leaving 7 bases between the germline ends. Germline values: CDR1 SGHTA, CDR2 FQGNSA. CDR3 in amino acids: CASSLEVRYEQYV. As DNA, the CDR3 is TGTGCCAGCAGCTTAGAGGTTCGCTACGAGCAGTACGTC.